A single sample gave rise to the 17 T cell receptor beta chains below, sequenced in a study of vaccination and CD4 T cells after COVID-19 (dated by TCRdb to between 2021 and 2024). Their antigen targets remain unknown. Library creation used PCR. TCRdb records Illumina iSeq 100 as the sequencer. At the Johns Hopkins FTIC core, DNA from the cultured CD4+ T cells underwent TCR sequencing with the Oncomine TCR Beta short-read assay. TCRdb passed the public sequencing reads through fastp at Q25 and MiXCR, retaining productive beta sequences. Entries are consolidated by CDR3 protein sequence, retaining the most common genes and DNA. Across this sample there are roughly 6,600 distinct CDR3 sequences, with approximately 51% seen only once. The ten largest make up around 43% of the sample. In light of the paper, this sample's treatment or condition label describes: approximately nine-day PBMC culture with coronavirus spike peptide pools or control peptides (ViraFEST assay). CD4+ T cells from unexposed donors were collected before the COVID-19 pandemic (2011-2018).

The specimen sequenced was CD4+ T cells from blood, cultured in vitro. The receptors shown here come from a human donor in good health.

The chain couples TRBV12-3 or TRBV12-4 to TRBJ2-1; a possible D gene is TRBD2 (5 bases). The CDR3 length is 16 residues. The V end was cut by 6 bases, the J end by 0 bases, with 15 bases between. The CDR3 region has the DNA TGTGCCAGCAGCCTAATTGGAGGTAGCTCCTACAATGAGCAGTTCTTC. Translating it yields CASSLIGGSSYNEQFF.

V gene TRBV2 combines with J gene TRBJ2-3; 8 nucleotides align to TRBD2. The CDR3 runs 16 residues. The germline CDR1 and CDR2 sequences are SNHLY and FYNNEI. V lost 6 bases and J lost 1; bases outside the gene matches: 9. The CDR3 loop reads CASRRDLREGTDTQYF. The CDR3 bases are TGTGCCAGCAGGAGGGACCTGCGGGAGGGCACAGATACGCAGTATTTT.

V and J are TRBV5-4 and TRBJ2-7, with a weak D call TRBD1 (6 bases). Germline lookup yields CDR1 SGHNT and CDR2 YYREEE (reference sequence). The length of the CDR3 is 15 residues. V shed 5 bases and J shed 2 bases, with 17 bases lying between them. CDR3 coding DNA: TGTGCCAGCAGAAACGACAGGTTCCCTACCTACGAGCAGTACTTC. As protein: CASRNDRFPTYEQYF.

The chain is built from TRBV11-2 and TRBJ2-2; D is uncertain. The length of the CDR3 is 13 residues. V was pared by 5 bases and J by 5 bases, with 9 bases between. CDR1 SGHAT and CDR2 FQNNGV come from the germline V gene. The CDR3 is CASSLSSTGELFF. CDR3 DNA sequence: TGTGCCAGCAGCCTTAGCTCTACCGGGGAGCTGTTTTTT.

The chain employs TRBV15 and TRBJ1-3, with D hard to call. V lost 0 bases to trimming and J lost 11 bases, with 20 bases between them. The CDR3 is 16 amino acids. Germline CDR1 and CDR2: LNHNV and YYDKDF (reference sequence). In DNA, the CDR3 is TGTGCCACCAGCAGAGATCTCAGTTTTGGTCTTTTGGCCATATATTTT. This codes for CATSRDLSFGLLAIYF.

This chain links TRBV6-4 with TRBJ1-1, with D maybe TRBD1 (6 bases). Between the trimmed V and J ends, which lost 10 bases and 0 bases, there was a span of 21 bases. Looked up from germline, CDR1 is MRHNA and CDR2 is SNTAGT. The CDR3 runs to 16 residues. The CDR3 coding sequence is TGTGCCACCTCAGGAGGGGGATGGGGGATGAACACTGAAGCTTTCTTT. Translated: CATSGGGWGMNTEAFF.

The CDR3 DNA is TGTGCCACCCAGTCGGGTTCTAGCGGGAGGGCAGATACGCAGTATTTT. Translation: CATQSGSSGRADTQYF. The rearrangement uses TRBV27 and TRBJ2-3; 12 nucleotides match TRBD2. CDR3 size: 16 residues. CDR1 and CDR2 from the germline V gene are MNHEY and SMNVEV (reference sequence). The V and J ends lost 10 bases and 4 bases, in that order; junction bases with no gene match: 12.

The gene calls are TRBV20-1 and TRBJ2-7, with TRBD1 matching 7 bases. CDR1 and CDR2 from the germline V gene are DFQATT and SNEGSKA (reference sequence). Germline trimming cut 5 bases from V and 2 bases from J; bases unmatched to any gene: 9. The CDR3 consists of 14 residues. The DNA of the CDR3 is TGCAGTGCTTGGGACAGATTATTAGCCTACGAGCAGTACTTC. Protein product: CSAWDRLLAYEQYF.

The rearrangement joins TRBV20-1 to TRBJ2-4; 7 bases line up with TRBD2. V lost 1 base and J lost 8; bases outside the gene matches: 11. Germline-derived CDR1 and CDR2 are DFQATT and SNEGSKA (reference sequence). This CDR3 is 15 amino acids long. The CDR3 protein is CSARVGEGLAHIQYF. Written as DNA, the CDR3 is TGCAGTGCTAGAGTGGGGGAGGGCCTCGCCCACATTCAGTACTTC.

This clonotype was counted only a few times. The rearrangement joins TRBV12-3 or TRBV12-4 to TRBJ1-5, with 7 bases matching TRBD1. J lost 7 bases, V lost 1 base, and 13 bases had no gene match. The CDR3 is 17 amino acids. CDR3 sequence (DNA): TGTGCCAGCAGTTTAGTCGGTAGGGTCAGGGGGTACCAGCCCCAGCATTTT. It codes for CASSLVGRVRGYQPQHF.

Only one count was recorded for this clonotype. This chain joins TRBV15 and TRBJ2-1, with D unresolved. Deletions cut 0 bases from V and 10 bases from J, with 13 bases between. The CDR3 sequence is 14 residues long. The V gene's germline CDR1 is LNHNV and CDR2 YYDKDF (reference sequence). The CDR3 DNA sequence: TGTGCCACCAGCAGAGATGAGGTAGCCCTGGAGCAGTTCTTC. Its translation is CATSRDEVALEQFF.

The chain links TRBV20-1 to TRBJ2-1; D might be TRBD1 (6 bases). The CDR3 consists of 14 residues. Germline CDR1 DFQATT, CDR2 SNEGSKA (reference sequence). V gave up 4 bases and J gave up 0 bases, with 10 bases separating them. CDR3 in amino acids: CSAKTGNSYNEQFF. The CDR3 nucleotides are TGCAGTGCTAAGACAGGAAACTCCTACAATGAGCAGTTCTTC.

In this sample, this clonotype turned up once. The chain is built from TRBV19 and TRBJ2-7, with D perhaps matching TRBD1 or TRBD2 (5 bases each). The CDR3 totals 15 residues. The germline V and J ends were trimmed by 7 bases and 4 bases, with 20 bases remaining between them. Germline V CDR1 and CDR2: LNHDA, SQIVND (reference sequence). CDR3 residues: CASINFGASPYEQYF. In DNA form, the CDR3 reads TGTGCCAGTATTAACTTCGGGGCGTCCCCTTACGAGCAGTACTTC.

V is TRBV29-1 and J is TRBJ2-5; TRBD1 aligns across 7 bases. This CDR3 is built from 10 residues. Germline CDR1 is SQVTM and CDR2 is ANQGSEA. V was clipped by 8 bases and J by 4 bases; unmatched bases: 1. CDR3 in DNA: TGCAGCTCAGGGGGAGAGACCCAGTACTTC. This sequence encodes CSSGGETQYF. Drawing the rest from reference TRBV29-1 and TRBJ2-5, the complete variable domain is SAVISQKPSRDICQRGTSLTIQCQVDSQVTMMFWYRQQPGQSLTLIATANQGSEATYESGFVIDKFPISRPNLTFSTLTVSNMSPEDSSIYLCSSGGETQYFGPGTRLLVL.

The gene calls are TRBV6-2 or TRBV6-3 and TRBJ2-1; a weak D match, TRBD2 (5 bases). V lost 2 bases and J 10 bases, leaving 12 bases between the germline ends. The CDR3 is 13 residues long. The V gene's germline CDR1 is MNHEY and CDR2 SVGEGT. CDR3 nucleotide sequence: TGTGCCAGCAGTTACGAACTAGTTGGGGAGCAGTTCTTC. Its protein product is CASSYELVGEQFF.

This chain links TRBV7-2 with TRBJ2-7, with D maybe TRBD1 (5 bases). V lost 0 bases and J lost 4, with 13 bases in between. CDR3 size: 15 residues. The germline gives CDR1 SGHTA, CDR2 FQGNSA. The CDR3 nucleotides are TGTGCCAGCAGCTTAGCACGGACACTGGCTTACGAGCAGTACTTC. Its translation is CASSLARTLAYEQYF.

This chain links TRBV6-1 with TRBJ1-5; D is unresolved. Trimming took off 0 bases at V and 4 bases at J, with 10 bases between the two ends. CDR3 length equals 15 residues. Germline V CDR1 and CDR2: MNHNS, SASEGT. The CDR3: CASSEAGNGNQPQHF. For the CDR3, the DNA is TGTGCCAGCAGTGAAGCGGGGAACGGGAATCAGCCCCAGCATTTT.